The text below deals with one T cell receptor (beta chain). The junction differs from germline at one of its ends, possibly a read error. This CDR3 is built from 12 residues. The germline V gene encodes CDR1 SEHNR and CDR2 FQNEAQ (reference sequence). The sample belongs to a study of cytomegalovirus exposure and HLA in healthy donors. The PCR used 60 Vbeta and 13 Jbeta primers. Here immunoSEQ multiplex PCR was the method, and the copy in TCRdb shows in-frame clones only, minus some. The sample has some 170,000 clones, more than 65% seen once. The chain joins TRBV7-9 to TRBJ2-7; D might be TRBD1 (6 bases). The receptor was isolated from a woman in her 30s in good health and CMV-seronegative. Input material: PBMCs. CDR3 in DNA: TGTTCCAGCAACAGGGATGAGGACGAGCAGTACTTC. It is translated as CSSNRDEDEQYF. Full variable domain (remainder filled in from reference TRBV7-9 and TRBJ2-7): DTGVSQNPRHKITKRGQNVTFRCDPISEHNRLYWYRQTLGQGPEFLTYFQNEAQLEKSRLLSDRFSAERPKGSFSTLEIQRTEQGDSAMYLCSSNRDEDEQYFGPGTRLTVT.